These 20 T cell receptor beta chains were sequenced from one sample in a study of cytomegalovirus exposure and HLA in healthy donors. A multiplex PCR was run with 60 Vbeta primers and 13 Jbeta primers. Method: immunoSEQ multiplex PCR; TCRdb's copy keeps in-frame clones and lacks some. The sample consists of roughly 120,000 clones, almost 75% of them appearing once. Sequencing used PBMCs. These receptors were obtained from a man aged 35 to 55 in good health and CMV-seronegative.

This rearrangement joins TRBV5-1 to TRBJ2-3; D may be TRBD2 (5 bases). V lost 3 bases, J lost 0 bases, and 14 bases lay in between. The CDR3 sequence is 16 residues long. CDR1 and CDR2 (germline): SGHRS, YFSETQ. CDR3 in DNA: TGCGCCAGCAGCTCTAGAGGGAGACCTAGCACAGATACGCAGTATTTT. It encodes CASSSRGRPSTDTQYF.

The J gene is TRBJ2-1, the V gene TRBV19; D gene uncertain. This CDR3 spans 15 amino acids. Deletions cut 4 bases from V and 0 bases from J, with 10 bases between. Looked up from germline, CDR1 is LNHDA and CDR2 is SQIVND (reference sequence). CDR3 sequence reads: CASSKLMSSYNEQFF. CDR3 sequence (DNA): TGTGCCAGTAGTAAGCTAATGAGCTCCTACAATGAGCAGTTCTTC.

This clone has a handful of counts. Sequence at one end of the junction differs from germline and may be a read error. This chain uses TRBV5-8 with TRBJ2-1; TRBD2 matches at 11 bases. From germline, CDR1 is SGHTS and CDR2 YDEGEE. The CDR3 length is 16 residues. The CDR3 DNA reads as TGCGCCAGCAGCGTACAGACTAGCGGGGATTACAATGAGCAGTTCTTC. Amino acid sequence: CASSVQTSGDYNEQFF.

In DNA, the CDR3 is TGCGCCAGCAGCCAAGGTTTCAGGGGTAGAAGGGTCTATAATTCACCCCTCCACTTT. Translating gives CASSQGFRGRRVYNSPLHF. The V gene is TRBV4-3, the J gene TRBJ1-6; D may be TRBD1 (6 bases). This CDR3 region has 19 residues. Germline assignment: CDR1 LGHNA and CDR2 YSLEER. V lost 1 base and J 3 bases, leaving 19 bases between the germline ends.

This clone was found a few times. This chain connects TRBV7-8 to TRBJ1-5; no reliable D call. CDR1 and CDR2 (germline): SGHVS, FQNEAQ. The CDR3 extends over 13 amino acids. V lost 8 bases and J 5 bases, leaving 13 bases between the germline ends. CDR3 coding DNA: TGTGCCAGCTCCTCGCGGGGTGATCAGCCCCAGCATTTT. Residues: CASSSRGDQPQHF.

The gene calls are TRBV28 and TRBJ1-1; 7 bases are a match to TRBD1. This CDR3 is 14 amino acids long. V gave up 10 bases and J gave up 4 bases; unmatched junction bases: 12. Germline V gene lookup returns CDR1 MDHEN and CDR2 SYDVKM. The CDR3 nucleotides read TGTGCCATCCCAGGGGGAGCTCGAGGCACTGAAGCTTTCTTT. Translated: CAIPGGARGTEAFF.

In this sample, this clone turned up a few times. The genes are TRBV7-2 and TRBJ2-5; 7 bases are shared with TRBD2. Germline loops: CDR1 SGHTA, CDR2 FQGNSA. With 5 bases clipped from V and 0 bases from J, the junction kept 6 bases outside the gene matches. The CDR3 is 15 residues long. CDR3 loop: CASSPVGGYQETQYF. CDR3 coding DNA: TGTGCCAGCAGCCCAGTGGGGGGGTACCAAGAGACCCAGTACTTC.

V gene TRBV29-1 combines with J gene TRBJ2-1; a possible D gene is TRBD1 (5 bases). The V end lost 4 bases, the J end lost 9 bases, and 19 bases lay between the germline ends. The germline V gene encodes CDR1 SQVTM and CDR2 ANQGSEA. The CDR3 covers 14 residues. The DNA for the CDR3 is TGCAGCGTTGGGGTAGGGGCCTCGCGAGGTGAGCAGTTCTTC. It encodes CSVGVGASRGEQFF.

The chain couples TRBV2 to TRBJ1-1; 11 nucleotides align to TRBD1. The ends lost 4 bases at V and 1 base at J; junction bases unmatched: 8. Germline lookup yields CDR1 SNHLY and CDR2 FYNNEI. The CDR3 runs 17 residues. CDR3 nucleotide sequence: TGTGCCAGCAGTGTCCACAGGGGGACAGGGGGGAACACTGAAGCTTTCTTT. This codes for CASSVHRGTGGNTEAFF.

This chain connects TRBV4-1 to TRBJ1-5, with 7 positions matching TRBD1. With V trimmed by 0 bases and J by 6 bases, 5 bases remained unmatched. The CDR3 contains 15 residues. Germline CDR1 reads MGHRA; CDR2 reads YSYEKL. CDR3 coding DNA: TGCGCCAGCAGCCAAGATTGGCAGGGGGGTCAGCCCCAGCATTTT. It encodes CASSQDWQGGQPQHF.

The chain links TRBV5-5 to TRBJ2-6; D is possibly TRBD1 (5 bases). The V end was cut by 0 bases, the J end by 2 bases, with 6 bases between. The CDR3 runs 15 residues. CDR1 is SGHKS, CDR2 YYEKEE, per germline (reference sequence). The CDR3 reads CASSLEGPGANVLTF. CDR3 DNA sequence: TGTGCCAGCAGCTTGGAGGGGCCTGGGGCCAACGTCCTGACTTTC.

This clone appeared a few times. The rearrangement links TRBV28 to TRBJ2-4; D ambiguous. From germline, CDR1 is MDHEN and CDR2 SYDVKM. This CDR3 has 15 amino acids. Trimming shortened V by 9 bases and J by 2 bases, and 17 bases separated the two germline ends. CDR3 DNA: TGTGCCAGTCGACCGCCGGCAGGAACCAAAAACATTCAGTACTTC. This translates into CASRPPAGTKNIQYF.

This sequence joins TRBV18 and TRBJ1-1, with 11 bases identical to TRBD1. The CDR3 sequence is 17 residues long. Germline CDR1 and CDR2: KGHSH and LQKENI. V gave up 3 bases and J gave up 0 bases; unmatched junction bases: 6. CDR3 DNA: TGTGCCAGCTCACCTCTCGGACAGGGGGCGATGAACACTGAAGCTTTCTTT. It is translated as CASSPLGQGAMNTEAFF. Using reference TRBV18 and TRBJ1-1 for the parts outside the CDR3, the full variable domain is NAGVMQNPRHLVRRRGQEARLRCSPMKGHSHVYWYRQLPEEGLKFMVYLQKENIIDESGMPKERFSAEFPKEGPSILRIQQVVRGDSAAYFCASSPLGQGAMNTEAFFGQGTRLTVV.

This chain connects TRBV7-8 to TRBJ1-2, with 8 bases that match TRBD1. Per the germline V gene, CDR1 is SGHVS and CDR2 is FQNEAQ. After removal of 0 bases from V and 3 bases from J, the junction contained 9 bases not matched to a gene. The CDR3 has 17 residues. Here the CDR3 DNA reads TGTGCCAGCAGCTTAGCCGCAGGGGGCTTGAGGTACTATGGCTACACCTTC. It is translated as CASSLAAGGLRYYGYTF. Looking up the rest from reference TRBV7-8 and TRBJ1-2 gives the full variable domain: GAGVSQSPRYKVAKRGQDVALRCDPISGHVSLFWYQQALGQGPEFLTYFQNEAQLDKSGLPSDRFFAERPEGSVSTLKIQRTQQEDSAVYLCASSLAAGGLRYYGYTFGSGTRLTVV.

The V gene is TRBV19, the J gene TRBJ1-5; D unresolved. Germline CDR1 and CDR2: LNHDA and SQIVND (reference sequence). CDR3 length: 14 residues. V lost 0 bases, J lost 5 bases, and 8 bases lay in between. The CDR3 nucleotides are TGTGCCAGTAGTATAGATGTTCGGGATCAGCCCCAGCATTTT. Its translation is CASSIDVRDQPQHF. The full variable domain, its missing parts supplied by reference TRBV19 and TRBJ1-5, is DGGITQSPKYLFRKEGQNVTLSCEQNLNHDAMYWYRQDPGQGLRLIYYSQIVNDFQKGDIAEGYSVSREKKESFPLTVTSAQKNPTAFYLCASSIDVRDQPQHFGDGTRLSIL.

The CDR3 is CASSLLGGNYEQYF. DNA for the CDR3: TGTGCCAGCAGTTTATTAGGGGGCAACTACGAGCAGTACTTC. The chain links TRBV28 to TRBJ2-7; the match to TRBD1 covers 7 bases. Germline trimming cut 1 base from V and 3 bases from J; bases unmatched to any gene: 3. CDR3 length equals 14 residues. CDR1 is MDHEN and CDR2 is SYDVKM in the germline V gene.

V is TRBV7-8 and J is TRBJ1-2; unclear D gene. The V end was cut by 11 bases, the J end by 2 bases, with 15 bases between. This CDR3 is 13 amino acids long. From germline, CDR1 is SGHVS and CDR2 FQNEAQ. Written as DNA, the CDR3 is TGTGCCTCTACAGCGGTAGGGAACTATGGCTACACCTTC. This sequence encodes CASTAVGNYGYTF. Complete variable domain (other parts from reference TRBV7-8 and TRBJ1-2): GAGVSQSPRYKVAKRGQDVALRCDPISGHVSLFWYQQALGQGPEFLTYFQNEAQLDKSGLPSDRFFAERPEGSVSTLKIQRTQQEDSAVYLCASTAVGNYGYTFGSGTRLTVV.

The chain carries TRBV6-5 and TRBJ2-5; TRBD1 matches 8 bases. In germline, CDR1 is MNHEY, CDR2 SVGAGI. Germline trimming cut 6 bases from V and 7 bases from J; bases unmatched to any gene: 10. CDR3 size: 14 residues. The chain's CDR3 is CASSPVGQVVTQYF. Here the CDR3 DNA reads TGTGCCAGCAGCCCCGTGGGACAGGTTGTGACCCAGTACTTC.

J is TRBJ2-5 and V is TRBV5-6, with unresolved D. V was clipped by 0 bases and J by 3 bases, with 3 bases between them. The CDR3 runs to 12 residues. CDR1 is SGHDT and CDR2 is YYEEEE in the germline V gene. CDR3 nucleotides: TGTGCCAGCAGCTTGGCCGAAGAGACCCAGTACTTC. Protein: CASSLAEETQYF. The variable domain in full, completed from reference TRBV5-6 and TRBJ2-5, reads DAGVTQSPTHLIKTRGQQVTLRCSPKSGHDTVSWYQQALGQGPQFIFQYYEEEERQRGNFPDRFSGHQFPNYSSELNVNALLLGDSALYLCASSLAEETQYFGPGTRLLVL.

The chain joins TRBV12-5 to TRBJ2-3; the match to TRBD2 covers 8 bases. The CDR3 contains 15 residues. Germline V gene lookup returns CDR1 LGHNT and CDR2 FRNRAP. The V gene end was trimmed by 5 bases and the J gene end by 11 bases; junction bases not matched to a gene: 15. Here the CDR3 DNA reads TGTGCTAGTGGTCCCCCGACGGGGGGGCCGCTTATGCAGTATTTT. It codes for CASGPPTGGPLMQYF. Looking up the rest from reference TRBV12-5 and TRBJ2-3 gives the full variable domain: DARVTQTPRHKVTEMGQEVTMRCQPILGHNTVFWYRQTMMQGLELLAYFRNRAPLDDSGMPKDRFSAEMPDATLATLKIQPSEPRDSAVYFCASGPPTGGPLMQYFGPGTRLTVL.